Below are 5 T cell receptor beta chains sequenced from a single sample in a study of beta chain features in type 1 diabetes. cDNA synthesis used the whole RNA isolate, giving expressed TCRB sequences. The table came from immunoSEQ multiplex PCR; TCRdb's copy has only in-frame clones and leaves some out. The sample gives 130,000 to 150,000 clones, about 10% of which show up once; under 1.5% is in the top ten. Material: naive CD4+ T cells from blood. The receptors derive from a man aged 18 to 30 in good health.

This chain joins TRBV5-5 and TRBJ1-3; 7 nucleotides align to TRBD1. V was pared by 4 bases and J by 2 bases, with 3 bases of the junction left unmatched. The CDR3 is made up of 14 amino acids. Germline V gene lookup returns CDR1 SGHKS and CDR2 YYEKEE (reference sequence). This chain's CDR3 is CASSQTGAGNTIYF. The DNA for the CDR3 is TGTGCCAGCAGCCAAACAGGGGCTGGAAACACCATATATTTT. The complete variable domain, with remaining parts taken from reference TRBV5-5 and TRBJ1-3, reads DAGVTQSPTHLIKTRGQQVTLRCSPISGHKSVSWYQQVLGQGPQFIFQYYEKEERGRGNFPDRFSARQFPNYSSELNVNALLLGDSALYLCASSQTGAGNTIYFGEGSWLTVV.

Worth noting for this clone: The junction and the germline gene differ at one end; a read error may be behind it. V and J are TRBV5-6 and TRBJ1-4; 12 bases are shared with TRBD1. There are 12 residues in the CDR3. Germline CDR1 and CDR2: SGHDT and YYEEEE. CDR3 nucleotides: TGTGCCAGCAGCTTGAAGGGACAGGGGGCAGTTTTT. This translates into CASSLKGQGAVF.

The rearrangement links TRBV28 to TRBJ1-2, with 9 bases aligning to TRBD1. CDR1 MDHEN and CDR2 SYDVKM come from the germline V gene. The CDR3 runs to 13 residues. After removal of 2 bases from V and 8 bases from J, the junction contained 3 bases not matched to a gene. CDR3 region: CASSLRTGDGYTF. The CDR3 coding sequence is TGTGCCAGCAGTTTAAGGACAGGGGACGGCTACACCTTC.

The V call is TRBV4-3, the J call TRBJ2-3; 9 bases match TRBD1. CDR3 length: 13 residues. Trimming took 4 bases from V and 5 from J; bases not matched to a gene: 1. Germline loops: CDR1 LGHNA, CDR2 YSLEER. This chain's CDR3 is CASSPGQGDTQYF. The CDR3 DNA reads as TGCGCCAGCAGCCCGGGACAGGGAGATACGCAGTATTTT.

The J gene is TRBJ2-7, the V gene TRBV4-3; D call uncertain. Germline loops: CDR1 LGHNA, CDR2 YSLEER. Trimming took 0 bases from V and 3 from J, leaving 15 bases between them. The CDR3 loop spans 16 amino acids. The CDR3 nucleotides read TGCGCCAGCAGCCAAGATGGTACAGCCGCCCACTACGAGCAGTACTTC. This gives the protein CASSQDGTAAHYEQYF.